A selection of T cell receptor beta chains follows, all from one sample in a study of blood T cell repertoires in COVID-19. Clones were read by immunoSEQ multiplex PCR, and TCRdb kept only the in-frame ones, dropping some. The profile shows more than 300,000 clones, around nine tenths of them singletons. Input material: peripheral blood. The source is a young woman with COVID-19, enrolled during active disease. The CDR3 runs from the conserved cysteine through the conserved F or W. The D gene is left open where the match is weak. Size tells how often a clone was seen (once, few, many) or the class of an expanded clone, and some rows leave it out.

13	.	TRBV6-6	.	TRBJ2-1	TGTGCCAGCAGGGGGAGGAGTTACAATGAGCAGTTCTTC	CASRGRSYNEQFF
15	TRBD2	TRBV6-1	.	TRBJ2-1	TGTGCCAGCAGTGAAGAAGGCGGGGGCTACAATGAGCAGTTCTTC	CASSEEGGGYNEQFF
13	.	TRBV12-3/TRBV12-4	.	TRBJ1-2	TGTGCCAGCAGTCCCTCAGGGTGGGGTGGCTACACCTTC	CASSPSGWGGYTF
12	.	TRBV9	.	TRBJ2-3	TGTGCCAGCAGCGTAGCTAGTGATACGCAGTATTTT	CASSVASDTQYF
11	.	TRBV7-9	once	TRBJ2-1	TGTGCTGAGGAGGGCACTTATGAGCAGTTCTTC	CAEEGTYEQFF
17	TRBD2	TRBV7-6	.	TRBJ2-1	TGTGCCAGCAGCCAACGAACCCCCAGCGGGGGGCCCGATGAGCAGTTCTTC	CASSQRTPSGGPDEQFF
15	TRBD1	TRBV11-2	.	TRBJ1-1	TGTGCCAGCAGCCACTGGGGACAGGGGGCCACTGAAGCTTTCTTT	CASSHWGQGATEAFF
16	.	TRBV11-2	.	TRBJ2-7	TGTGCCAGCAGTTTCTCCGGGACTTCCAATACCTACGAGCAGTACTTC	CASSFSGTSNTYEQYF
15	TRBD2	TRBV27	.	TRBJ2-7	TGTGCCAGCAGTTTAAATATGGGGCGGGGGTACGAGCAGTACTTC	CASSLNMGRGYEQYF
16	.	TRBV7-9	.	TRBJ2-5	TGTGCCAGCATCCAAAAACTCGGGGGTTATCAAGAGACCCAGTACTTC	CASIQKLGGYQETQYF
15	.	TRBV27	.	TRBJ1-5	TGTGCCAGCAGTCCCCGTTCGGGGGGCCAATGGCCCCAGCATTTT	CASSPRSGGQWPQHF
15	.	TRBV19	few	TRBJ1-5	TGTGCCAGTAGTTCCTCCTTCTATAGCAATCAGCCCCAGCATTTT	CASSSSFYSNQPQHF
12	TRBD1	TRBV28	once	TRBJ2-7	TGTGCCAGCACCTGGGGGACAGGAGAGCAGTACTTC	CASTWGTGEQYF
15	TRBD1	TRBV19	.	TRBJ1-2	TGTGCCAGTAGTATCGGCGGGACAGGCATGAATGGCTACACCTTC	CASSIGGTGMNGYTF
14	TRBD2	TRBV7-2	.	TRBJ2-1	TGTGCCAGCAGCTCCAGACTAGCGGGGCATGAGCAGTTCTTC	CASSSRLAGHEQFF
13	.	TRBV12-3/TRBV12-4	.	TRBJ2-3	TGTGCCAGCAGTTTACAGGCCCGGGATACGCAGTATTTT	CASSLQARDTQYF
15	.	TRBV19	.	TRBJ1-5	TGTGCCAGTCACTTTGGGGGGGGTAGCAATCAGCCCCAGCATTTT	CASHFGGGSNQPQHF
14	.	TRBV5-1	.	TRBJ2-2	TGCGCCAGCAGCTTTGGACACTACACCGGGGAGCTGTTTTTT	CASSFGHYTGELFF
15	.	TRBV9	.	TRBJ2-3	TGTGCCAGCAGCGTACCCTGGGGCGGCACAGATACGCAGTATTTT	CASSVPWGGTDTQYF
15	TRBD1	TRBV2	.	TRBJ1-1	TGTGCCAGCAGTGAAGGGACAGGGGCCCACACTGAAGCTTTCTTT	CASSEGTGAHTEAFF
17	.	TRBV19	.	TRBJ1-2	TGTGCCAGTATCGCCGGCAGGAGAAGGGCCTCCCGGGGAGGCTACACCTTC	CASIAGRRRASRGGYTF
12	.	TRBV18	.	TRBJ1-1	TGTGCCAGCTCACCAGAGGGGGACGAGGCTTTCTTT	CASSPEGDEAFF
14	TRBD1	TRBV18	.	TRBJ1-5	TGTGCCAGCTCGGGGACAGGGGACGCTCAGCCCCAGCATTTT	CASSGTGDAQPQHF
15	TRBD2	TRBV4-2	.	TRBJ2-1	TGTGCCAGCAGCCCGCGGACTAGCGGACACAATGAGCAGTTCTTC	CASSPRTSGHNEQFF
14	.	TRBV5-1	.	TRBJ2-2	TGCGCCAGCAGCTTGGTAGTGGACACCGGGGAGCTGTTTTTT	CASSLVVDTGELFF
16	.	TRBV3-1/TRBV3-2	.	TRBJ2-2	TGTGCCAGCAGCCAAGACCCACCTACTGTGCCCGGGGAGCTGTTTTTT	CASSQDPPTVPGELFF
15	TRBD1	TRBV5-4	.	TRBJ1-1	TGTGCCAGCAGTTCTCGGACAGGACCAAACACTGAAGCTTTCTTT	CASSSRTGPNTEAFF
13	.	TRBV9	few	TRBJ1-2	TGTGCCAGCAGGAGAGGGGAGGGGTATGGCTACACCTTC	CASRRGEGYGYTF
15	TRBD1	TRBV5-1	once	TRBJ1-6	TGCGCCAGCAGCCCAGGGACAGGGGTTAATTCACCCCTCCACTTT	CASSPGTGVNSPLHF
14	TRBD1	TRBV5-4	.	TRBJ2-2	TGTGCCAGCAGTCTTTCCACAGGGGCCGGGGAGCTGTTTTTT	CASSLSTGAGELFF
12	.	TRBV28	.	TRBJ2-4	TGTGCCAGCAGCCCTAATAAAAACATTCAGTACTTC	CASSPNKNIQYF
15	TRBD1	TRBV5-1	.	TRBJ1-2	TGCGCCAGCAGCATCGCCGGGACAGGTCGCTATGGCTACACCTTC	CASSIAGTGRYGYTF
15	.	TRBV27	.	TRBJ2-3	TGTGCCAGCAGTTTTGGAGGGGGGGGCTTAGATACGCAGTATTTT	CASSFGGGGLDTQYF
13	.	TRBV7-8	.	TRBJ2-3	TGTGCCAGCAGCCTCGGGGAATTCTCTACGCAGTATTTT	CASSLGEFSTQYF
15	TRBD1	TRBV10-3	.	TRBJ1-1	TGTGCCATCAGTGAGTTGGAGGGGGCAAGAACTGAAGCTTTCTTT	CAISELEGARTEAFF
15	TRBD1	TRBV6-5	.	TRBJ2-2	TGTGCCAGCAGGATCACCATTAGGGACAGGGAAGAGCTGTTTTTT	CASRITIRDREELFF
16	.	TRBV27	.	TRBJ1-4	TGTGCCAGCAGTCGCATTACAGGACGCCTAGTTGAAAAACTGTTTTTT	CASSRITGRLVEKLFF
17	TRBD2	TRBV10-3	.	TRBJ2-3	TGTGCCATCAGTTTCGGACTAGCGGGGGGGGGCACAGATACGCAGTATTTT	CAISFGLAGGGTDTQYF
15	TRBD1	TRBV6-1	once	TRBJ1-5	TGTGCCAGCAGTGAGGGTACAGGGGGTCAGGGGCCCCAGCATTTT	CASSEGTGGQGPQHF
16	TRBD1	TRBV13	.	TRBJ2-2	TGTGCCAGCAGCTTACTCGGGACAGGGGACACCGGGGAGCTGTTTTTT	CASSLLGTGDTGELFF
10	.	TRBV18	.	TRBJ2-5	TGTGCCAGCTCCGGAGAGACCCAGTACTTC	CASSGETQYF
14	.	TRBV11-2	.	TRBJ1-5	TGTGCCAGCAGCCCTCTAGGTAGCAATCAGCCCCAGCATTTT	CASSPLGSNQPQHF
13	.	TRBV6-5	.	TRBJ1-1	TGTGCCACTTCAAGACAGGCGAACACTGAAGCTTTCTTT	CATSRQANTEAFF
16	.	TRBV19	.	TRBJ2-3	TGTGCCTCGAATCAGCGAGGCGGGGGCCGCACAGATACGCAGTATTTT	CASNQRGGGRTDTQYF
15	TRBD1	TRBV28	.	TRBJ1-2	TGTGCCAGCAGTTTAAGCGCGACAGGGAAAAGAGGCTACACCTTC	CASSLSATGKRGYTF
14	TRBD1	TRBV7-9	few	TRBJ1-1	TGTGCCAGCAGCTCCTTAGACAGGGGGATAGAAGCTTTCTTT	CASSSLDRGIEAFF
15	TRBD2	TRBV5-6	.	TRBJ2-5	TGTGCCAGCAGCTTGGCCGGACTAGCGAAAGAGACCCAGTACTTC	CASSLAGLAKETQYF
15	TRBD1	TRBV19	.	TRBJ1-5	TGTGCCAGTAGTATAGGGACAGGGGGCAAGCAGCCCCAGCATTTT	CASSIGTGGKQPQHF
16	TRBD1	TRBV27	once	TRBJ2-7	TGTGCCAGCAGGGAAAGGGCCGGGACAGGGGCTCTGGAGCAGTACTTC	CASRERAGTGALEQYF
17	TRBD2	TRBV7-3	.	TRBJ2-1	TGTGCCAGCAGCTTGTTGGGAGGGGCCCTGAGGAACAATGAGCAGTTCTTC	CASSLLGGALRNNEQFF
13	.	TRBV7-9	.	TRBJ1-1	TGTGCCAGCAGCTTTGGTTACGAGCGAGAAGCTTTCTTT	CASSFGYEREAFF
17	TRBD2	TRBV5-4	.	TRBJ2-5	TGTGCCAGCAGCTTAGGACTAGCGGGGGCTCTTCGAGAGACCCAGTACTTC	CASSLGLAGALRETQYF
13	.	TRBV18	.	TRBJ1-2	TGTGCCAGCTCACCAACCCTTCAGGATGGCTACACCTTC	CASSPTLQDGYTF
16	TRBD1	TRBV10-1	.	TRBJ1-1	TGCGCCAGCTCGGGGGGACAGGGAAGGTCTTCGACTGAAGCTTTCTTT	CASSGGQGRSSTEAFF
14	TRBD1	TRBV5-1	.	TRBJ2-5	TGCGCCAGCAGCACGGGGACAGGGGAAGAGACCCAGTACTTC	CASSTGTGEETQYF
13	.	TRBV7-6	.	TRBJ2-5	TGTGCCAGCAGCTTATCCGAGGGAGAGACCCAGTACTTC	CASSLSEGETQYF
13	.	TRBV2	.	TRBJ2-6	TGTGCCAGCAGGAGGCGGGGGGCCAACGTCCTGACTTTC	CASRRRGANVLTF
15	.	TRBV9	.	TRBJ2-2	TGTGCCAGCAGCGGTCAGGGGACGAACACCGGGGAGCTGTTTTTT	CASSGQGTNTGELFF
15	TRBD2	TRBV6-5	.	TRBJ2-2	TGTGCCAGCAGTCCCGGGACTACCTTGAGTGGGGAGCTGTTTTTT	CASSPGTTLSGELFF
11	.	TRBV6-5	.	TRBJ2-1	TGTGCCAGCCAATCCTACAATGAGCAGTTCTTC	CASQSYNEQFF